The clone carrying this TCR beta chain was detected only a few times. Its antigen is still unknown. This entry is derived from a study of cytomegalovirus exposure and HLA in healthy donors. Study background: The 100 million to 140 million unique TCR beta sequences, from 150 million to 200 million T cells, were found by an earlier analysis. Findings and caveats of the study: Some TCR beta chains (around 180 of them) were listed as cytomegalovirus-associated.

A multiplex PCR was run with 60 Vbeta primers and 13 Jbeta primers. Generated by immunoSEQ multiplex PCR, the TCRdb table keeps only in-frame clones and is missing some. The sample holds about 140,000 clones, roughly four fifths seen once. This receptor was identified in an older woman in good health and CMV-seropositive. Material: PBMCs.

CDR3 protein: CASSFSFSALEQFF. The CDR3 DNA is TGTGCCAGCAGCTTTTCCTTCTCAGCGCTTGAGCAGTTCTTC. The V gene is TRBV7-9, the J gene TRBJ2-1; D is unclear. The CDR3 contains 14 residues. The germline V gene encodes CDR1 SEHNR and CDR2 FQNEAQ (reference sequence). V was cut by 3 bases and J by 9 bases, with 15 bases left in between.